The entry below gives a single T cell receptor beta chain sequence along with its context. V was clipped by 5 bases and J by 9 bases; unmatched bases: 18. The CDR3 is 16 residues long. Germline V gives CDR1 SGHVS, CDR2 FNYEAQ. These data come from a study of blood T cells in healthy people across ages. Next came a second PCR, run for about 7 to 12 cycles, which used a sample-barcoded 5' primer along with a J-beta primer mix. TCRdb reanalysed the 5' RACE reads using MiXCR and keeps one entry per CDR3 protein. The data show about 830,000 distinct CDR3 sequences, with over 45% seen just once and around 20% held by the top ten.

This clonotype originated in a man aged 25 to 40 in good health. The V call is TRBV7-6, the J call TRBJ2-5; 7 bases map to TRBD1. What was sequenced was blood. CDR3 residues: CASSERPGQTSGAQYF. Written as DNA, the CDR3 is TGTGCCAGCAGCGAAAGACCGGGACAGACCTCAGGGGCCCAGTACTTC.